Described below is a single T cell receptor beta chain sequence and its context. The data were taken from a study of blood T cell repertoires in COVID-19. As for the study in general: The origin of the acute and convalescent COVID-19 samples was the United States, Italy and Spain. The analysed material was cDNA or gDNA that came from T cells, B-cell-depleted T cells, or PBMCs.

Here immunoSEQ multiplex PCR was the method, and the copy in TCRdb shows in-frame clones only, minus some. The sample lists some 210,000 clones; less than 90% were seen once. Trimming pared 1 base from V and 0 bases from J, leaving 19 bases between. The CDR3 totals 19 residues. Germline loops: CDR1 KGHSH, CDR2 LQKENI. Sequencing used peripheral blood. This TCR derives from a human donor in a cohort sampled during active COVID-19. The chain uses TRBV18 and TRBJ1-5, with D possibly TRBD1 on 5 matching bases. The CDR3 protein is CASSPRPSREVYSNQPQHF. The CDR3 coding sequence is TGTGCCAGCTCACCACGTCCGTCCAGGGAGGTATATAGCAATCAGCCCCAGCATTTT.